This T cell receptor (beta chain) derives from a study of CD8 T cells in ankylosing spondylitis. CDR1 and CDR2 (germline): LGHNA, YSLEER. V was cut by 0 bases and J by 5 bases, with 14 bases left in between. This CDR3 has 16 amino acids. It was by quantitative 5'-RACE with molecular barcodes that TCR beta libraries were made. TCRdb called the 5' RACE reads again in MiXCR, with one record for every CDR3 protein. Of 150,000 to 200,000 distinct CDR3 sequences detected, 8.5% to 10% appear once; the ten largest clones hold roughly 16%. In regard to this clonotype: Its antigen is not known.

Study results and limitations: There were earlier reports of some motif variants in reactive arthritis synovial fluid and blood. Relatively rare in peripheral blood, disease-linked clones were also CD8+. Reports say disease-linked clones showed up significantly more in matched ankylosing spondylitis synovial fluid.

This chain links TRBV4-3 with TRBJ2-1, with a weak D call TRBD1 (6 bases). The sequenced sample consisted of blood, either unsorted or a sorted T cell fraction (not recorded which). The TCR sequence derives from a female donor with ankylosing spondylitis or in good health (not recorded which). CDR3 nucleotides: TGCGCCAGCAGCCAAGATCATACAGGGATTCACAATGAGCAGTTCTTC. Translation: CASSQDHTGIHNEQFF.